A single T cell receptor beta chain is shown here with its context. Some clones are missing from TCRdb's copy, which holds only in-frame ones; the method was immunoSEQ multiplex PCR. The sample includes around 200,000 clones, approximately 88% of them seen just once. The data belong to a study of blood T cell repertoires in COVID-19. Across the whole study: Acute and convalescent COVID-19 specimens originated in the United States, Italy and Spain. From T cells, B-cell-depleted T cells, or PBMCs came the material, which was cDNA or gDNA.

Seattle enrolled patients during active infection and tracked them longitudinally. In germline, CDR1 is MNHNY, CDR2 SVGAGI (reference sequence). The CDR3 is 19 amino acids. Trimming took 5 bases from V and 4 from J, leaving 24 bases between them. Sequencing used peripheral blood. V usage is TRBV6-6 and J usage is TRBJ2-6, with D maybe TRBD1 (6 bases). The source is a woman in her 40s with COVID-19, enrolled during active disease. The CDR3: CASSRNVQGIDKGANVLTF. CDR3 DNA sequence: TGTGCCAGCAGTCGAAACGTACAGGGAATCGACAAAGGGGCCAACGTCCTGACTTTC.